This TCR beta chain was captured by sequencing in a study of Graves' ophthalmopathy and Graves' hyperthyroidism (dated by TCRdb to between 2018 and 2020). About the investigation overall: Stable hyperthyroidism was defined as no progression to ophthalmopathy within 18 months of follow-up. TCR beta repertoire signatures were used to distinguish Graves' ophthalmopathy from Graves' hyperthyroidism and to predict progression to ophthalmopathy. In total, around 140 blood samples were TCR-sequenced: around 42 ophthalmopathy, over 70 hyperthyroidism and approximately 17 hyperthyroidism-to-ophthalmopathy patients. To explore V-J signatures that distinguish ophthalmopathy from hyperthyroidism, a discovery set of about a hundred patients was enrolled, made up of around 40 with ophthalmopathy and fewer than 60 with stable hyperthyroidism. The independent validation cohort included approximately 19 hyperthyroidism patients plus 17 patients who later progressed from hyperthyroidism to ophthalmopathy. T-cell repertoires of thyroid tissue and blood were compared in over 5 hyperthyroidism patients. Following sampling, methimazole starting at 30 mg daily was administered to hyperthyroidism patients, and high-dose intravenous methylprednisolone was administered to ophthalmopathy patients. Study-wide findings and limitations: Among expanded thyroid clonotypes with frequency above 0.001, most also showed up in blood, which suggests that blood repertoires may reflect the thyroid immune response. In cross-validation, the 13-signature model distinguished ophthalmopathy from stable hyperthyroidism with nearly 90% sensitivity and about 81% specificity, and in the test set the corresponding values were roughly 80% and 75%. In validation, the model predicted ophthalmopathy progression with more than 55% sensitivity and approximately 72% specificity; roughly 11 predicted patients were CT-confirmed with GO in a median of about 7.1 months. Sample size was not statistically predetermined, and group allocation was not concealed from the investigators.

This clonotype was detected only a few times. The clone's antigen remains unknown. The input lacks base qualities; no much larger clone sits a single base away. The hyperthyroidism patients were 18 to 65 years old and newly diagnosed, with a disease duration of less than 2 months. Anyone with other autoimmune diseases, uncontrolled infections, pregnancy or lactation was excluded from the study. Diagnosis was based on clinical symptoms, serum thyroxine, TRAb, thyroid ultrasound and orbital computed tomography. Trizol reagent was used to extract the total RNA, and its quality was then checked on an Agilent 2100 Bioanalyzer. Its CDR3 holds 13 amino acids, cysteine through phenylalanine. Just the 39-base CDR3 DNA is kept, in frame starting at base 1. The germline V and J ends show losses of 8 bases and 3 bases respectively, and no gene match explains 9 bases of the junction. The germline V gene gives CDR1 as SQVTM and CDR2 as ANQGSEA.

For repertoire sequencing, the TCR beta CDR3 regions were amplified from RNA transcripts. HTBI primers and the Qiagen OneStep RT-PCR kit were used in a first-round RT-PCR, which was followed by a second-round multiplex PCR, size selection and purification. Libraries were sequenced paired-end with 100 bp reads on an Illumina HiSeq2000. For the original study's pipeline: Reads were processed with SOAPnuke, discarding reads with adapters, uncalled bases, mean Phred below 15, or no exact constant-primer or identifier match. High-quality paired reads were merged with COPE v1.2.5. Each unique nucleotide sequence was defined as a clonotype, and clonotypes were aligned to IMGT TRB V, D and J references with MiTCR v1.1. Only V-J combinations with frequency above 0.0001 were analysed, covering approximately 99% of repertoires. A TCR clonal expansion and chaos score per V-J combination was defined as the ratio of F50 clonal expansion to chaos observed in the TCRdist matrix. Welch's t-statistics and random forest were used to reduce the features to some 13 V-J combinations, which were then used as input to a naive Bayes classifier. Thyroid-blood repertoire similarity was quantified with the Morisita-Horn index. TCRdb applied fastp at Q25 and MiXCR to the public reads, then kept only in-frame beta chains. Duplicate CDR3 protein sequences are folded into a single record with the most common DNA and genes. It is TCRdb's table, rather than the study itself, that gives the V and J calls and clone size. The sample table contains around 1,200,000 distinct CDR3 sequences; only one count was recorded for 35% to 45% of them. 11% of the sample goes to the ten largest clones.

The rearranged segments are TRBV29-1 and TRBJ2-5; 7 of the junction bases match TRBD2. The receptor comes from an adult man with Graves' hyperthyroidism. Sequenced: peripheral blood or thyroid tissue (not recorded which). The CDR3 reads as follows: CSLARAGEETQYF. The DNA sequence follows: TGCAGCCTGGCGCGTGCGGGGGAAGAGACCCAGTACTTC.